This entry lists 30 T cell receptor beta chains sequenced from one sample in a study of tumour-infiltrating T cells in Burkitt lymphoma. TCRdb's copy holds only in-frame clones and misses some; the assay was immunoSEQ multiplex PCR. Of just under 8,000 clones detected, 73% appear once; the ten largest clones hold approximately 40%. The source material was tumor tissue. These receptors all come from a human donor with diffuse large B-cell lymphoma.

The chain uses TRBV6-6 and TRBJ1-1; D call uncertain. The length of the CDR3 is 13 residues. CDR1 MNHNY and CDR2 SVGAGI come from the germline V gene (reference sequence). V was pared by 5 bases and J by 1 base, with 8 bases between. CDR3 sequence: CASSTSSNTEAFF. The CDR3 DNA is TGTGCCAGCAGTACCTCGTCGAACACTGAAGCTTTCTTT.

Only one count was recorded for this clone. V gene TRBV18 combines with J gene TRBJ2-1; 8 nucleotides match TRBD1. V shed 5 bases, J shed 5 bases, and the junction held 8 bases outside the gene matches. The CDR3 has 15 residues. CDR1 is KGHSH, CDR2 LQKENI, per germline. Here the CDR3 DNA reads TGTGCCAGCTCAGTCCCCGGGACAGGAGACAATGAGCAGTTCTTC. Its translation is CASSVPGTGDNEQFF.

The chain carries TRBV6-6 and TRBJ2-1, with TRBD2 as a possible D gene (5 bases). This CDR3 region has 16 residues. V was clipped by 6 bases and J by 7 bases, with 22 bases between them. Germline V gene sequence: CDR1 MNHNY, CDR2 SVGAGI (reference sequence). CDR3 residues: CASRKASTPGSNEQFF. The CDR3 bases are TGTGCCAGCAGGAAGGCATCGACGCCTGGGAGTAATGAGCAGTTCTTC.

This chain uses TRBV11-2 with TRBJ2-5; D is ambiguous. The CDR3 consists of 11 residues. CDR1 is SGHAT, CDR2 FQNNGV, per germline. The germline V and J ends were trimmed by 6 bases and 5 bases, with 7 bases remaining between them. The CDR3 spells CASRFKETQYF. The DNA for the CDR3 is TGTGCCAGCAGATTCAAGGAGACCCAGTACTTC.

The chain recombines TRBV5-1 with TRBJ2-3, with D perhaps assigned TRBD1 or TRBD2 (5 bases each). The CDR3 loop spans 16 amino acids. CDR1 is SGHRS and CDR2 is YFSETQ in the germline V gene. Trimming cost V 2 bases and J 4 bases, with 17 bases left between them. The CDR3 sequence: CASSLGTDVSSDTQYF. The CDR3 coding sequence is TGCGCCAGCAGCTTAGGGACCGACGTATCATCAGATACGCAGTATTTT.

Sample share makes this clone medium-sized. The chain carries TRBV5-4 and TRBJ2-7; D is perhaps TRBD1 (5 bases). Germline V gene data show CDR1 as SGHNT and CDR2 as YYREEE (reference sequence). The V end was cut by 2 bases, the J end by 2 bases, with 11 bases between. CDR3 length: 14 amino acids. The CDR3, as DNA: TGTGCCAGCAGCTTCTCGGACACCGCCTACGAGCAGTACTTC. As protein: CASSFSDTAYEQYF.

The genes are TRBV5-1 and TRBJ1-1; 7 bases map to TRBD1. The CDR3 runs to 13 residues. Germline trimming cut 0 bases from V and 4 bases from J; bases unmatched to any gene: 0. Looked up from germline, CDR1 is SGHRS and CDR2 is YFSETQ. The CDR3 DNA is TGCGCCAGCAGCTTGGACAGGGGCACTGAAGCTTTCTTT. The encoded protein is CASSLDRGTEAFF.

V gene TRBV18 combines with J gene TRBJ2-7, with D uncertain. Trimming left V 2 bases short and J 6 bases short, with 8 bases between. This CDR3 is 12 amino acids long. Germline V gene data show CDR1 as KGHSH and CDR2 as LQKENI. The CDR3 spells CASSPWGSEQYF. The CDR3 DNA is TGTGCCAGCTCACCATGGGGTAGCGAGCAGTACTTC. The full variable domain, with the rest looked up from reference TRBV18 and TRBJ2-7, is NAGVMQNPRHLVRRRGQEARLRCSPMKGHSHVYWYRQLPEEGLKFMVYLQKENIIDESGMPKERFSAEFPKEGPSILRIQQVVRGDSAAYFCASSPWGSEQYFGPGTRLTVT.

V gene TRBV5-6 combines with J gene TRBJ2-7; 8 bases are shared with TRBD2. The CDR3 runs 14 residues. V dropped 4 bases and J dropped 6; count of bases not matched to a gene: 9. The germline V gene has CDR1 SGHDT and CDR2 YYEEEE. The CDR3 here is CASSPPGTRGEQYF. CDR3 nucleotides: TGTGCCAGCAGCCCGCCCGGGACTAGAGGCGAGCAGTACTTC.

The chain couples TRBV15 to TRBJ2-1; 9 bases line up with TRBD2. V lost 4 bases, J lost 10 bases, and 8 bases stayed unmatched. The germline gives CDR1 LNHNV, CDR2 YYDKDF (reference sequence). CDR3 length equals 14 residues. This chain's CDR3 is CATSISGGPTEQFF. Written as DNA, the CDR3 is TGTGCCACCAGCATAAGCGGGGGGCCGACCGAGCAGTTCTTC. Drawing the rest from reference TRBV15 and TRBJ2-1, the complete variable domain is DAMVIQNPRYQVTQFGKPVTLSCSQTLNHNVMYWYQQKSSQAPKLLFHYYDKDFNNEADTPDNFQSRRPNTSFCFLDIRSPGLGDTAMYLCATSISGGPTEQFFGPGTRLTVL.

In DNA, the CDR3 is TGTGCCAGCAGCCTCATTCAGGCAACTGGGGCCAACGTCCTGACTTTC. Translating gives CASSLIQATGANVLTF. The rearrangement uses TRBV7-6 and TRBJ2-6; D ambiguous. V was shortened by 5 bases and J by 2 bases, with 13 bases between the two germline ends. Germline V lookup: CDR1 SGHVS, CDR2 FNYEAQ. There are 16 residues in the CDR3.

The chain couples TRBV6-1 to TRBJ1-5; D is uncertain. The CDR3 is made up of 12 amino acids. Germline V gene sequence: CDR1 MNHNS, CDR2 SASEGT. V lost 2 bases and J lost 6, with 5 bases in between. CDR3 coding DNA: TGTGCCAGCAGTGAATGGGGTCAGCCCCAGCATTTT. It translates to CASSEWGQPQHF.

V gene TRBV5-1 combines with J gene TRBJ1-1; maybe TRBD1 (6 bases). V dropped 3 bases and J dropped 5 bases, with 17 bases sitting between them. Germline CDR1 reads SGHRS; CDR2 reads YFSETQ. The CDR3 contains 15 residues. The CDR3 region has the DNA TGCGCCAGCAGCTCAACTCTCGGGGGGCGGACTGAAGCTTTCTTT. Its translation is CASSSTLGGRTEAFF.

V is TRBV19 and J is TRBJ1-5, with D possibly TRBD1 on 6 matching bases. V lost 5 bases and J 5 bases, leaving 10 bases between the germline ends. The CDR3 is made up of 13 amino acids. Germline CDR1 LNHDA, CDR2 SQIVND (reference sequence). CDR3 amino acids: CASSAGGHQPQHF. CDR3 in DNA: TGTGCCAGTAGTGCCGGGGGGCATCAGCCCCAGCATTTT.

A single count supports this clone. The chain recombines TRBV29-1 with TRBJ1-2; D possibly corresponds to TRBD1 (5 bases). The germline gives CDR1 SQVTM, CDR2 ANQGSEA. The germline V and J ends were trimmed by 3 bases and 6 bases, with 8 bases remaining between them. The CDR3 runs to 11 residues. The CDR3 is CSVDREHGYTF. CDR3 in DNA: TGCAGCGTTGACAGGGAACATGGCTACACCTTC.

The CDR3 loop reads CASSQGRGTRATEAFF. The CDR3 DNA follows: TGCGCCAGCAGCCAAGGGAGGGGAACGCGGGCCACTGAAGCTTTCTTT. V and J are TRBV4-1 and TRBJ1-1, with a possible D match to TRBD1 (5 bases). V shed 1 base and J shed 4 bases, with 16 bases lying between them. Germline CDR1 reads MGHRA; CDR2 reads YSYEKL. The CDR3 is 16 amino acids.

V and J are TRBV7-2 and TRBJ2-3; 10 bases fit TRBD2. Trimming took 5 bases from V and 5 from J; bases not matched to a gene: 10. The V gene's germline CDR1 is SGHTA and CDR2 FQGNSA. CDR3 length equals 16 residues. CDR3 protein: CASSARVSGGIDTQYF. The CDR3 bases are TGTGCCAGCAGCGCCCGTGTTAGCGGGGGGATAGATACGCAGTATTTT. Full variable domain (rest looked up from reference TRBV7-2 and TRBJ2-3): GAGVSQSPSNKVTEKGKDVELRCDPISGHTALYWYRQSLGQGLEFLIYFQGNSAPDKSGLPSDRFSAERTGGSVSTLTIQRTQQEDSAVYLCASSARVSGGIDTQYFGPGTRLTVL.

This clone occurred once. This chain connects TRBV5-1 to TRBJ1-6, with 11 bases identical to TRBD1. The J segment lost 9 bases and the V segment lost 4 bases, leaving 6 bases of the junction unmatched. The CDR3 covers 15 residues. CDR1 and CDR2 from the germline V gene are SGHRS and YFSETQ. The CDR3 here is CASSPGDRGASPLHF. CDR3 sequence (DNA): TGCGCCAGCAGCCCAGGGGACAGGGGGGCTTCACCCCTCCACTTT. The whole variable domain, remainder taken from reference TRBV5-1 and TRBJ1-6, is KAGVTQTPRYLIKTRGQQVTLSCSPISGHRSVSWYQQTPGQGLQFLFEYFSETQRNKGNFPGRFSGRQFSNSRSEMNVSTLELGDSALYLCASSPGDRGASPLHFGNGTRLTVT.

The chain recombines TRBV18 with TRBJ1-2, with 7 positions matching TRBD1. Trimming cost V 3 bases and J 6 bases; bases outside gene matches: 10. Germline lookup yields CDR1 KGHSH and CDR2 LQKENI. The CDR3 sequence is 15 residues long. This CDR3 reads CASSPDQTGRHGYTF. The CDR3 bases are TGTGCCAGCTCACCCGATCAGACAGGGAGGCATGGCTACACCTTC.

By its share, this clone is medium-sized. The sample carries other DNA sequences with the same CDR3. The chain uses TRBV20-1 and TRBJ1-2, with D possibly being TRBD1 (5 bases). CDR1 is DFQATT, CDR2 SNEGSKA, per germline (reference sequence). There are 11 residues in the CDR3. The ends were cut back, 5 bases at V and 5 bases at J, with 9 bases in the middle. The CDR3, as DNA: TGCAGTGCTTGGGGGGGATATGGCTACACCTTC. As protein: CSAWGGYGYTF.

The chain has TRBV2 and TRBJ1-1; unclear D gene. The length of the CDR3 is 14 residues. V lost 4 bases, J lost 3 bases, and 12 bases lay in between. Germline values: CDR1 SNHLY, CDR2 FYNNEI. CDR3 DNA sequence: TGTGCCAGCAGTGCTCTTAACCTTTACACTGAAGCTTTCTTT. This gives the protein CASSALNLYTEAFF.

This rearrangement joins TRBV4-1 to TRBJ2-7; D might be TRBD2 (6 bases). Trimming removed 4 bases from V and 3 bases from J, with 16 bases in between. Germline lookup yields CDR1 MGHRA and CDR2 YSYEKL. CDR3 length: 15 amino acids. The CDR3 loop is CASSRGGGADYEQYF. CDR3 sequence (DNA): TGCGCCAGCAGCCGAGGAGGAGGGGCGGACTACGAGCAGTACTTC.

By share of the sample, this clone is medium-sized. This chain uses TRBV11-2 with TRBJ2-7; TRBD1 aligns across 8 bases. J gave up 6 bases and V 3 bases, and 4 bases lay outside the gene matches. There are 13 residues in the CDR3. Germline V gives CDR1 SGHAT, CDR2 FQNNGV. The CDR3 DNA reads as TGTGCCAGCAGCTTCAACAGGGGGAGCGAGCAGTACTTC. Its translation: CASSFNRGSEQYF. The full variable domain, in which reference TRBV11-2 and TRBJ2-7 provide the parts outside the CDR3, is EAGVAQSPRYKIIEKRQSVAFWCNPISGHATLYWYQQILGQGPKLLIQFQNNGVVDDSQLPKDRFSAERLKGVDSTLKIQPAKLEDSAVYLCASSFNRGSEQYFGPGTRLTVT.

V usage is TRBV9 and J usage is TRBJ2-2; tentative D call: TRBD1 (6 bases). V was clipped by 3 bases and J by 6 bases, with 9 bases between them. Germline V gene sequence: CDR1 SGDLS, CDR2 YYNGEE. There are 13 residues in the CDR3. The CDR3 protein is CASSARGPGELFF. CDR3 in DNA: TGTGCCAGCAGCGCCAGGGGTCCCGGGGAGCTGTTTTTT.

The CDR3 loop is CAISPWTSGATDTQYF. The CDR3 coding sequence is TGTGCCATCAGCCCCTGGACTAGCGGGGCCACAGATACGCAGTATTTT. V and J are TRBV10-3 and TRBJ2-3; TRBD2 aligns across 12 bases. Unmatched junction bases numbered 6, after V lost 6 bases and J lost 2 bases. CDR1 and CDR2 (germline): ENHRY, SYGVKD. The CDR3 loop spans 16 amino acids.

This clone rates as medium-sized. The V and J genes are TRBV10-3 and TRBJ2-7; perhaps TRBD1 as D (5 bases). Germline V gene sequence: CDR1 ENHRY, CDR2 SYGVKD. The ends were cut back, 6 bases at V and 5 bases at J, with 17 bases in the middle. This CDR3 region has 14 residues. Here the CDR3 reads CAISQSAGRHEQYF. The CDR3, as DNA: TGTGCCATCAGCCAGTCGGCAGGGCGCCACGAGCAGTACTTC.

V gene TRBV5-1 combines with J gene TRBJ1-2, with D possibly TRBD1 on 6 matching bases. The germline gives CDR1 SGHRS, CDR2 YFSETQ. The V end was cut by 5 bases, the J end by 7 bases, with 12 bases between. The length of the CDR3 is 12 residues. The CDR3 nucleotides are TGCGCCAGCAGTCCACAGGACAGTGGCTACACCTTC. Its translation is CASSPQDSGYTF.

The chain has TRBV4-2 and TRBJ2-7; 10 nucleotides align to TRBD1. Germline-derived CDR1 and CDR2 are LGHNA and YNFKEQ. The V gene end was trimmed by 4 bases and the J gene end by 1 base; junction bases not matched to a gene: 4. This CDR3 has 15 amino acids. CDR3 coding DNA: TGTGCCAGCAGCCTTACGGACAGGGGGTCCTACGAGCAGTACTTC. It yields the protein CASSLTDRGSYEQYF.

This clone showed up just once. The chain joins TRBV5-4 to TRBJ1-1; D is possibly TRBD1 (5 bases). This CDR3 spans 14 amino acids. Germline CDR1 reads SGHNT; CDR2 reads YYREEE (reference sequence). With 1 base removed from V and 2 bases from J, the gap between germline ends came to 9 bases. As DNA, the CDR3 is TGTGCCAGCAGCTTGAGGGGCCCCAACACTGAAGCTTTCTTT. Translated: CASSLRGPNTEAFF.

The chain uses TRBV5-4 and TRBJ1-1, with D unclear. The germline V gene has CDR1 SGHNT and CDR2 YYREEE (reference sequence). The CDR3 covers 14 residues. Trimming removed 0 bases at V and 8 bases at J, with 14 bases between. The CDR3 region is CASSLAGQTREAFF. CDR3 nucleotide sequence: TGTGCCAGCAGCTTGGCCGGGCAGACCCGCGAAGCTTTCTTT.